These 25 T cell receptor beta chains originate from one sample sequenced in a study of shared clonotypes between healthy human individuals. Profiled with immunoSEQ multiplex PCR; TCRdb holds only in-frame clones, not every one. The repertoire holds about 530,000 clones, with about 96% as singletons. Sequencing used naive CD4+ T cells sorted from blood. Stated subset: CD45RA+ positively selected. These receptors were taken from a woman aged 25 to 39 in good health.

The chain employs TRBV18 and TRBJ1-1, with no clear D. The CDR3 consists of 15 residues. Looked up from germline, CDR1 is KGHSH and CDR2 is LQKENI. The V end was cut by 3 bases, the J end by 3 bases, with 14 bases between. The CDR3 loop reads CASSPNRRQDTEAFF. The CDR3, as DNA: TGTGCCAGCTCACCGAACCGCCGGCAGGACACTGAAGCTTTCTTT.

The sample holds one count of this clone. This rearrangement joins TRBV18 to TRBJ1-1; D is unresolved. The length of the CDR3 is 12 residues. Trimming left V 2 bases short and J 5 bases short, with 6 bases between. CDR1 and CDR2 (germline): KGHSH, LQKENI. CDR3 DNA sequence: TGTGCCAGCTCACCAAAGGCGACTGAAGCTTTCTTT. Translated, it gives CASSPKATEAFF.

The genes are TRBV19 and TRBJ1-2; 12 nucleotides line up with TRBD1. Germline V lookup: CDR1 LNHDA, CDR2 SQIVND (reference sequence). CDR3 size: 14 residues. Trimming took 6 bases from V and 6 from J; bases not matched to a gene: 5. As DNA, the CDR3 is TGTGCCAGTAGACCGGGACAGGGGGCAGATGGCTACACCTTC. Protein product: CASRPGQGADGYTF.

The CDR3 protein is CASSSNEGAKNIQYF. CDR3 in DNA: TGTGCCAGTAGTAGCAATGAGGGAGCCAAAAACATTCAGTACTTC. V gene TRBV19 combines with J gene TRBJ2-4; maybe TRBD2 (5 bases). The CDR3 runs to 15 residues. Germline V CDR1 and CDR2: LNHDA, SQIVND (reference sequence). The V gene lost 4 bases and the J gene lost 0 bases, with 10 bases spanning the gap. The whole variable domain, remainder taken from reference TRBV19 and TRBJ2-4, is DGGITQSPKYLFRKEGQNVTLSCEQNLNHDAMYWYRQDPGQGLRLIYYSQIVNDFQKGDIAEGYSVSREKKESFPLTVTSAQKNPTAFYLCASSSNEGAKNIQYFGAGTRLSVL.

The chain couples TRBV30 to TRBJ2-5, with D perhaps matching TRBD2 (6 bases). The germline V and J ends were trimmed by 1 base and 11 bases, with 20 bases remaining between them. Germline V gene sequence: CDR1 GTSNPN, CDR2 SVGIG (reference sequence). This CDR3 has 14 amino acids. The CDR3 is CAWSASGRSGEQYF. Here the CDR3 DNA reads TGTGCCTGGAGTGCCTCCGGCAGGTCGGGGGAGCAGTACTTC.

V usage is TRBV11-2 and J usage is TRBJ2-5; TRBD1 is a possible D gene (5 bases). This CDR3 contains 15 residues. With 2 bases removed from V and 4 bases from J, the gap between germline ends came to 14 bases. Germline CDR1 is SGHAT and CDR2 is FQNNGV. CDR3 nucleotide sequence: TGTGCCAGCAGCTTACAGGGTGGTATGTTAGAGACCCAGTACTTC. Translation: CASSLQGGMLETQYF.

The J gene is TRBJ2-7, the V gene TRBV5-1; 11 bases match TRBD1. The CDR3 contains 16 residues. Trimming cost V 1 base and J 4 bases; bases outside gene matches: 7. Germline-derived CDR1 and CDR2 are SGHRS and YFSETQ. CDR3 DNA: TGCGCCAGCAGCTTGAGGAGGCGGGACAGGGGGTACGAGCAGTACTTC. Translation: CASSLRRRDRGYEQYF.

The chain links TRBV6-1 to TRBJ1-5; the match to TRBD1 covers 7 bases. The CDR3 extends over 15 amino acids. The germline CDR1 and CDR2 sequences are MNHNS and SASEGT. With 5 bases clipped from V and 2 bases from J, the junction kept 6 bases outside the gene matches. The CDR3 loop reads CASSKNGQGNQPQHF. CDR3 DNA sequence: TGTGCCAGCAGTAAAAACGGACAGGGCAATCAGCCCCAGCATTTT.

In the case of this clone: The same CDR3 can be traced to other DNA sequences in this sample. The chain uses TRBV10-3 and TRBJ2-7; possibly TRBD1 or TRBD2 for D (5 bases each). Germline V gives CDR1 ENHRY, CDR2 SYGVKD. Trimming left V 6 bases short and J 1 base short, with 10 bases between. CDR3 length: 13 amino acids. The CDR3 reads CAIRGTDSYEQYF. The CDR3 DNA sequence: TGTGCCATCAGGGGGACCGATTCCTACGAGCAGTACTTC.

The chain has TRBV7-2 and TRBJ2-7, with TRBD2 matching over 10 bases. CDR1 SGHTA and CDR2 FQGNSA come from the germline V gene. CDR3 size: 16 residues. V was pared by 1 base and J by 0 bases, with 3 bases of the junction left unmatched. The DNA for the CDR3 is TGTGCCAGCAGCTTAGTAGCGGGAGGAAACTCCTACGAGCAGTACTTC. Translation gives CASSLVAGGNSYEQYF.

The chain employs TRBV5-1 and TRBJ2-5; perhaps TRBD2 as D (7 bases). CDR3 length: 15 residues. Germline V lookup: CDR1 SGHRS, CDR2 YFSETQ. V lost 2 bases and J lost 5, with 16 bases in between. CDR3 sequence (DNA): TGCGCCAGCAGCTTTCTGGGCTCGGGGGGCGAGACCCAGTACTTC. This translates into CASSFLGSGGETQYF.

V and J are TRBV7-8 and TRBJ1-2; 7 bases line up with TRBD1. The CDR3 sequence is 15 residues long. Germline CDR1 SGHVS, CDR2 FQNEAQ. The ends lost 5 bases at V and 6 bases at J; junction bases unmatched: 12. In DNA form, the CDR3 reads TGTGCCAGCAGCCAAGGCCGAGCAGGGGGTAATGGCTACACCTTC. Amino acids: CASSQGRAGGNGYTF.

The chain links TRBV7-9 to TRBJ2-7, with 8 bases aligning to TRBD2. Germline V gene data show CDR1 as SEHNR and CDR2 as FQNEAQ (reference sequence). The CDR3 has 15 residues. V lost 5 bases and J lost 0; bases outside the gene matches: 6. This CDR3 is CASSPRSGSSYEQYF. CDR3 coding DNA: TGTGCCAGCAGCCCACGGAGCGGGAGCTCCTACGAGCAGTACTTC.

The V gene is TRBV19, the J gene TRBJ1-5; D remains unclear. The CDR3 spans 11 residues. V was clipped by 3 bases and J by 12 bases, with 9 bases between them. Per germline, CDR1 LNHDA and CDR2 SQIVND (reference sequence). The DNA for the CDR3 is TGTGCCAGTAGTATGGGGAGAAGCCAGCATTTT. Protein: CASSMGRSQHF.

The V call is TRBV10-3, the J call TRBJ1-1, with 8 bases matching TRBD1. Trimming removed 0 bases from V and 10 bases from J; junction bases left unmatched: 7. The CDR3 totals 14 residues. Germline lookup yields CDR1 ENHRY and CDR2 SYGVKD. In DNA, the CDR3 is TGTGCCATCAGTGAGTCTCTGGCACAGGGGGTAGCTTTCTTT. The encoded protein is CAISESLAQGVAFF.

The CDR3, as DNA: TGTGCCAGCAGCTACCGGAGAAGGGAGAACACTGAAGCTTTCTTT. Translated: CASSYRRRENTEAFF. V and J are TRBV11-2 and TRBJ1-1, with no clear D. In germline, CDR1 is SGHAT, CDR2 FQNNGV. Between the trimmed V and J ends, which lost 4 bases and 1 base, there was a span of 13 bases. The CDR3 runs to 15 residues.

The V call is TRBV7-9, the J call TRBJ2-5; D is undetermined. The CDR3 is 15 residues long. From germline, CDR1 is SEHNR and CDR2 FQNEAQ (reference sequence). V was shortened by 0 bases and J by 4 bases, with 12 bases between the two germline ends. The CDR3 loop reads CASSLAGHNGETQYF. The CDR3 DNA reads as TGTGCCAGCAGCTTAGCGGGCCATAACGGAGAGACCCAGTACTTC.

This clone was seen just once. V and J are TRBV28 and TRBJ2-2; no reliable D call. Germline V lookup: CDR1 MDHEN, CDR2 SYDVKM. The CDR3 sequence is 14 residues long. Trimming shortened V by 3 bases and J by 2 bases, and 7 bases separated the two germline ends. CDR3 region: CASSFGLNTGELFF. The CDR3 DNA follows: TGTGCCAGCAGTTTTGGGCTAAACACCGGGGAGCTGTTTTTT. The variable domain in full, completed from reference TRBV28 and TRBJ2-2, reads DVKVTQSSRYLVKRTGEKVFLECVQDMDHENMFWYRQDPGLGLRLIYFSYDVKMKEKGDIPEGYSVSREKKERFSLILESASTNQTSMYLCASSFGLNTGELFFGEGSRLTVL.

This clone was counted between two and nine times. This chain links TRBV9 with TRBJ1-4, with 10 bases matching TRBD1. The CDR3 covers 16 residues. Trimming took 4 bases from V and 9 from J; bases not matched to a gene: 12. Germline assignment: CDR1 SGDLS and CDR2 YYNGEE. CDR3 sequence reads: CASSLSPGQGRQKLFF. The CDR3 DNA follows: TGTGCCAGCAGCCTTAGCCCGGGACAGGGGAGACAAAAACTGTTTTTT. The variable domain in full, completed from reference TRBV9 and TRBJ1-4, reads DSGVTQTPKHLITATGQRVTLRCSPRSGDLSVYWYQQSLDQGLQFLIQYYNGEERAKGNILERFSAQQFPDLHSELNLSSLELGDSALYFCASSLSPGQGRQKLFFGSGTQLSVL.

The chain recombines TRBV5-1 with TRBJ2-6; no reliable D call. The V gene lost 3 bases and the J gene lost 0 bases, with 4 bases spanning the gap. Germline V gives CDR1 SGHRS, CDR2 YFSETQ. The CDR3 runs 14 residues. CDR3 sequence: CASSSNSGANVLTF. DNA of the CDR3: TGCGCCAGCAGCTCTAACTCTGGGGCCAACGTCCTGACTTTC.

The chain couples TRBV4-2 to TRBJ1-6, with D unclear. Trimming removed 0 bases from V and 3 bases from J, with 3 bases in between. CDR1 and CDR2 from the germline V gene are LGHNA and YNFKEQ. The CDR3 covers 14 residues. For the CDR3, the DNA is TGTGCCAGCAGCCAAGATCTCTATAATTCACCCCTCCACTTT. This codes for CASSQDLYNSPLHF.

The V call is TRBV4-1, the J call TRBJ2-1; 8 bases map to TRBD2. Trimming cost V 4 bases and J 2 bases; bases outside gene matches: 13. This CDR3 comprises 18 residues. Germline V CDR1 and CDR2: MGHRA, YSYEKL. CDR3 bases: TGCGCCAGCAGCCCCTTCCCCCGTCGGCGGGAGGCCTACAATGAGCAGTTCTTC. Amino acids: CASSPFPRRREAYNEQFF.

The V gene is TRBV20-1, the J gene TRBJ1-1, with D unresolved. Trimming removed 4 bases at V and 7 bases at J, with 7 bases between. This CDR3 is built from 10 residues. Germline lookup yields CDR1 DFQATT and CDR2 SNEGSKA (reference sequence). CDR3 bases: TGCAGTGCTAACGGGGTTGAAGCTTTCTTT. Its protein is CSANGVEAFF.

The genes are TRBV7-9 and TRBJ2-7; D unclear. Trimming shortened V by 2 bases and J by 3 bases, and 11 bases separated the two germline ends. From germline, CDR1 is SEHNR and CDR2 FQNEAQ (reference sequence). CDR3 length equals 14 residues. CDR3 in DNA: TGTGCCAGCAGCTTACATACTGCAGACTACGAGCAGTACTTC. Translation gives CASSLHTADYEQYF.

The chain couples TRBV28 to TRBJ2-3; 8 bases fit TRBD1. The CDR3 contains 15 residues. Germline V gene lookup returns CDR1 MDHEN and CDR2 SYDVKM. V trimming: 6 bases; J trimming: 3 bases; junction bases outside the gene matches: 8. CDR3 in amino acids: CASSLAGQGTDTQYF. The CDR3 DNA reads TGTGCCAGCAGCCTTGCAGGACAGGGAACAGATACGCAGTATTTT.